What follows are 26 T cell receptor beta chains derived from one specimen sequenced in a study of shared clonotypes between healthy human individuals. The table came from immunoSEQ multiplex PCR; TCRdb's copy has only in-frame clones and leaves some out. The sample includes 2 million to 2.5 million clones, 85% to 95% of them seen just once. Sequencing used naive CD4+ T cells from PBMCs. Subset of the sample: CD45RA+ positively selected. These receptors were collected from a man between 18 and 29 years old in good health. Some clones in this sample may be carry-over from other donors' samples.

V gene TRBV2 combines with J gene TRBJ1-2; 7 bases match TRBD1. V was clipped by 11 bases and J by 7 bases; unmatched bases: 10. CDR1 is SNHLY, CDR2 FYNNEI, per germline. This CDR3 is 12 amino acids long. CDR3 region: CASYRGNSGYTF. Written as DNA, the CDR3 is TGTGCCTCATACAGGGGAAATTCTGGCTACACCTTC.

Concerning this clone itself: Other DNA sequences from this sample encode an identical CDR3 as well. The chain carries TRBV28 and TRBJ2-5, with no clear D. V was trimmed by 2 bases and J by 3 bases, leaving 4 bases between them. The CDR3 is 12 amino acids. In germline, CDR1 is MDHEN, CDR2 SYDVKM. This CDR3 is CASSLSEETQYF. The CDR3 nucleotides read TGTGCCAGCAGTTTAAGTGAAGAGACCCAGTACTTC. Full variable domain (rest looked up from reference TRBV28 and TRBJ2-5): DVKVTQSSRYLVKRTGEKVFLECVQDMDHENMFWYRQDPGLGLRLIYFSYDVKMKEKGDIPEGYSVSREKKERFSLILESASTNQTSMYLCASSLSEETQYFGPGTRLLVL.

The chain recombines TRBV11-3 with TRBJ2-3; 8 nucleotides align to TRBD1. The V segment lost 2 bases and the J segment 4 bases; nucleotides outside the gene matches: 5. There are 15 residues in the CDR3. Looked up from germline, CDR1 is SGHNT and CDR2 is YENEEA. Here the CDR3 reads CASSLWTGSPDTQYF. CDR3 sequence (DNA): TGTGCCAGCAGCTTATGGACAGGGAGCCCAGATACGCAGTATTTT.

The rearrangement uses TRBV28 and TRBJ2-5; D is unclear. The length of the CDR3 is 15 residues. Per germline, CDR1 MDHEN and CDR2 SYDVKM. Trimming took 4 bases from V and 2 from J, leaving 14 bases between them. This chain's CDR3 is CASSSGLRHQETQYF. The CDR3 DNA sequence: TGTGCCAGCAGTTCCGGCCTGCGGCATCAAGAGACCCAGTACTTC.

The chain joins TRBV27 to TRBJ2-1; 15 positions match TRBD2. Trimming removed 6 bases from V and 7 bases from J; junction bases left unmatched: 13. Germline values: CDR1 MNHEY, CDR2 SMNVEV (reference sequence). The CDR3 has 18 amino acids. CDR3 protein: CASSRSPGLAGGSNEQFF. The DNA for the CDR3 is TGTGCCAGCAGCCGATCCCCGGGACTAGCGGGAGGTTCTAATGAGCAGTTCTTC.

This chain links TRBV11-2 with TRBJ2-1; 9 bases match TRBD1. From germline, CDR1 is SGHAT and CDR2 FQNNGV. The CDR3 is 18 amino acids. V lost 4 bases and J lost 1; bases outside the gene matches: 11. The CDR3: CASSYGITGTGSYNEQFF. The CDR3 DNA follows: TGTGCCAGCAGCTACGGGATTACCGGGACAGGGTCCTACAATGAGCAGTTCTTC.

V is TRBV7-9 and J is TRBJ1-3; D is unresolved. This CDR3 has 13 residues. Trimming stripped 5 bases from V and 4 bases from J, with 9 bases between. Germline CDR1 reads SEHNR; CDR2 reads FQNEAQ (reference sequence). The CDR3 nucleotides are TGTGCCAGCAGCCCCCAGACCGGAAACACCATATATTTT. Translated: CASSPQTGNTIYF.

This chain connects TRBV5-4 to TRBJ2-7; 8 nucleotides agree with TRBD2. The CDR3 consists of 15 residues. Germline loops: CDR1 SGHNT, CDR2 YYREEE (reference sequence). After removal of 2 bases from V and 5 bases from J, the junction contained 9 bases not matched to a gene. CDR3 sequence reads: CASSFLGLALDEQYF. DNA of the CDR3: TGTGCCAGCAGCTTCTTAGGACTAGCACTCGACGAGCAGTACTTC.

V and J are TRBV6-5 and TRBJ2-5; tentatively, D is TRBD2 (6 bases). This CDR3 spans 16 amino acids. The V end was cut by 2 bases, the J end by 7 bases, with 20 bases between. In germline, CDR1 is MNHEY, CDR2 SVGAGI. CDR3 protein: CASSYGRDSLGRTQYF. Here the CDR3 DNA reads TGTGCCAGCAGTTACGGACGGGACTCTTTGGGGCGGACCCAGTACTTC.

The J gene is TRBJ2-5, the V gene TRBV10-3, with D tentatively TRBD2 (7 bases). The CDR3 spans 13 residues. V was pared by 3 bases and J by 5 bases, with 10 bases between. CDR1 and CDR2 from the germline V gene are ENHRY and SYGVKD. The CDR3 reads CAISDRGAETQYF. The CDR3 coding sequence is TGTGCCATCAGTGACCGGGGGGCCGAGACCCAGTACTTC.

The V and J genes are TRBV28 and TRBJ2-1, with 7 bases matching TRBD2. Germline values: CDR1 MDHEN, CDR2 SYDVKM. The V gene end was trimmed by 6 bases and the J gene end by 4 bases; junction bases not matched to a gene: 9. CDR3 size: 15 residues. The CDR3 reads CASRSLSGPYNEQFF. The CDR3 nucleotides read TGTGCCAGCAGATCCCTTAGCGGGCCGTACAATGAGCAGTTCTTC.

This clone showed up just once. The chain joins TRBV5-1 to TRBJ2-3; 8 positions agree with TRBD1. This CDR3 has 15 residues. Per the germline V gene, CDR1 is SGHRS and CDR2 is YFSETQ. Trimming at V came to 7 bases and at J to 2 bases, leaving 9 bases not matched to a gene. The CDR3 loop reads CASARGQAFTDTQYF. The CDR3 region has the DNA TGCGCCAGCGCTAGGGGACAGGCGTTCACAGATACGCAGTATTTT.

V usage is TRBV30 and J usage is TRBJ2-7; TRBD1 is a possible D gene (6 bases). Trimming took off 8 bases at V and 2 bases at J, with 25 bases between the two ends. Germline V gene data show CDR1 as GTSNPN and CDR2 as SVGIG (reference sequence). The CDR3 is made up of 16 amino acids. For the CDR3, the DNA is TGTGCCGGGATGGGGGCGTCGGGGTATGCTCCCTACGAGCAGTACTTC. It codes for CAGMGASGYAPYEQYF.

The chain carries TRBV2 and TRBJ2-5, with 7 bases lining up with TRBD1. The J call may be in error: the DNA end matches TRBJ2-7 better. The CDR3 length is 15 residues. The germline CDR1 and CDR2 sequences are SNHLY and FYNNEI. CDR3 protein: CASSETGAGRNEQYF. CDR3 bases: TGTGCCAGCAGTGAAACAGGGGCCGGTAGGAACGAGCAGTACTTC.

Points on this clone: At one of its ends the junction is not consistent with the germline gene, which may arise from a read error. The V gene is TRBV4-2, the J gene TRBJ2-7, with D maybe TRBD1 (6 bases). This CDR3 is built from 17 residues. Germline V gene sequence: CDR1 LGHNA, CDR2 YNFKEQ. CDR3 in DNA: TGTGCCAGCAGCCAAGAATCAGGCGGCAGGACTGGGGGCGAGCAGTGCTTC. Its protein product is CASSQESGGRTGGEQCF.

This chain links TRBV4-1 with TRBJ2-3, with D unclear. The CDR3 covers 16 residues. V dropped 3 bases and J dropped 1 base, with 14 bases sitting between them. Germline V gene sequence: CDR1 MGHRA, CDR2 YSYEKL. The chain's CDR3 is CASSHDPISGTDTQYF. Here the CDR3 DNA reads TGCGCCAGCAGCCACGATCCGATCAGCGGCACAGATACGCAGTATTTT.

The V gene is TRBV15, the J gene TRBJ1-4; 9 nucleotides line up with TRBD1. The germline V gene encodes CDR1 LNHNV and CDR2 YYDKDF (reference sequence). Losses at the gene ends were 1 base for V and 6 bases for J; bases not matched to a gene: 6. The CDR3 totals 16 residues. CDR3 nucleotides: TGTGCCACCAGCAGAGGGGGGACAGGGACTGATGAAAAACTGTTTTTT. Translating it yields CATSRGGTGTDEKLFF.

This sequence joins TRBV6-5 and TRBJ2-1; TRBD1 matches at 7 bases. The CDR3 sequence is 14 residues long. Trimming at V came to 5 bases and at J to 2 bases, leaving 3 bases not matched to a gene. CDR1 is MNHEY and CDR2 is SVGAGI in the germline V gene. The CDR3 sequence: CASSTGTAYNEQFF. In DNA form, the CDR3 reads TGTGCCAGCAGTACCGGGACAGCCTACAATGAGCAGTTCTTC.

The chain recombines TRBV4-1 with TRBJ2-1, with no clear D. The CDR3 extends over 16 amino acids. Between the trimmed V and J ends, which lost 3 bases and 0 bases, there was a span of 12 bases. Germline V gives CDR1 MGHRA, CDR2 YSYEKL. For the CDR3, the DNA is TGCGCCAGCAGCCACCCAGGTAAAGTCTCCTACAATGAGCAGTTCTTC. Protein: CASSHPGKVSYNEQFF.

The chain combines TRBV27 with TRBJ2-5; the D call may be TRBD1 or TRBD2 (5 bases each). CDR1 is MNHEY, CDR2 SMNVEV, per germline (reference sequence). CDR3 length equals 15 residues. V gave up 0 bases and J gave up 4 bases, with 12 bases separating them. The CDR3 DNA sequence: TGTGCCAGCAGTTTATCGGGGTCGGGGCTAGAGACCCAGTACTTC. It specifies CASSLSGSGLETQYF.

This chain connects TRBV4-1 to TRBJ1-5; D call uncertain. V lost 0 bases, J lost 2 bases, and 11 bases lay in between. Germline V lookup: CDR1 MGHRA, CDR2 YSYEKL. CDR3 length equals 16 residues. The CDR3: CASSQDTTDGNQPQHF. CDR3 in DNA: TGCGCCAGCAGCCAAGATACCACAGACGGCAATCAGCCCCAGCATTTT.

The chain combines TRBV19 with TRBJ2-2; the match to TRBD2 covers 9 bases. This CDR3 is 16 amino acids long. The germline gives CDR1 LNHDA, CDR2 SQIVND (reference sequence). V shed 7 bases, J shed 3 bases, and the junction held 9 bases outside the gene matches. The CDR3 nucleotides are TGTGCCAGTATAAGTAGCGGGAGTCGGTACACCGGGGAGCTGTTTTTT. It specifies CASISSGSRYTGELFF.

The rearrangement uses TRBV5-1 and TRBJ1-1, with D hard to call. Germline V gene data show CDR1 as SGHRS and CDR2 as YFSETQ. Trimming removed 1 base at V and 4 bases at J, with 14 bases between. CDR3 length equals 15 residues. CDR3 sequence reads: CASSLFPDGTTEAFF. The CDR3 DNA follows: TGCGCCAGCAGCTTGTTTCCGGACGGTACCACTGAAGCTTTCTTT.

In nucleotides, the CDR3 is TGCGCCAGCGAGAGGATAAGCGGACAGGTCGGGAGAAACACCATATATTTT. Translation: CASERISGQVGRNTIYF. The rearrangement links TRBV23-1 to TRBJ1-3, with 7 positions matching TRBD1. TRBV23-1 is flagged as an ORF with uncertain function. The ends lost 8 bases at V and 5 bases at J; junction bases unmatched: 18. The CDR3 is 17 amino acids.

The chain has TRBV2 and TRBJ1-3, with D perhaps TRBD1 (5 bases). V gave up 4 bases and J gave up 2 bases, with 15 bases separating them. Germline values: CDR1 SNHLY, CDR2 FYNNEI. CDR3 length: 16 residues. As DNA, the CDR3 is TGTGCCAGCAGTGGGTACAGGAATATTGCTGGAAACACCATATATTTT. Amino acid sequence: CASSGYRNIAGNTIYF.

The genes are TRBV30 and TRBJ1-1, with a possible D match to TRBD1 (6 bases). The CDR3 spans 11 residues. Germline V gene sequence: CDR1 GTSNPN, CDR2 SVGIG (reference sequence). V shed 0 bases and J shed 11 bases, with 10 bases lying between them. The CDR3 sequence: CAWSVVRGAFF. The CDR3 DNA follows: TGTGCCTGGAGTGTAGTGAGGGGGGCTTTCTTT.